This TCR beta chain was sequenced in a study of CD8+CD57+ T cells in acquired aplastic anemia. This CDR3 region has 16 residues. Germline-derived CDR1 and CDR2 are SGHRS and YFSETQ. With 0 bases removed from V and 3 bases from J, the gap between germline ends came to 15 bases. Genomic DNA, serving as template, underwent TCR beta VDJ and CDR3 profiling. TCRdb re-called the reads through MiXCR, storing one row per CDR3 protein. The data contain just over 450,000 distinct CDR3 sequences, over 25% of them singletons. By flow cytometry, patients selected for sequencing had shown an expansion of CD8+CD57+ cells. As a group, the patients uniformly had severe acquired aplastic anemia. Patients had undergone no therapy by the time their blood was sampled.

The gene calls are TRBV5-1 and TRBJ1-2; a possible D gene is TRBD1 (5 bases). Sequences were obtained from sorted CD4+, CD8+, or CD8+CD57+ T cells (not recorded which) from PBMCs. The sequence was collected from a human donor with aplastic anemia. The CDR3: CASSLANLGADYGYTF. The CDR3 region has the DNA TGCGCCAGCAGCTTGGCCAATCTTGGGGCGGACTATGGCTACACCTTC.